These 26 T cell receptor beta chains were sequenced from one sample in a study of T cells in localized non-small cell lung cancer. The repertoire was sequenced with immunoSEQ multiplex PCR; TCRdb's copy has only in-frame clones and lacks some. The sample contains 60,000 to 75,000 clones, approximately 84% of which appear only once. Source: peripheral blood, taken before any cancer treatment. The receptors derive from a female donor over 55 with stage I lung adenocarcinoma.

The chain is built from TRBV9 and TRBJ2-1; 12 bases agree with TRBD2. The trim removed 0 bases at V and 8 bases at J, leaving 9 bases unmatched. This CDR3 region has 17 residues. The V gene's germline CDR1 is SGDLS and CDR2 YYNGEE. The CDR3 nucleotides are TGTGCCAGCAGCGTAGGAAACCTAGCGGGAGGGCGTGATGAGCAGTTCTTC. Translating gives CASSVGNLAGGRDEQFF.

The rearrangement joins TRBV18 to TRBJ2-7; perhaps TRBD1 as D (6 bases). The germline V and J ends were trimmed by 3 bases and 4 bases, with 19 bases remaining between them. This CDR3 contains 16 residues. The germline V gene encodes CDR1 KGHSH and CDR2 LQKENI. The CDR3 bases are TGTGCCAGCTCACCCGTAGGACAGCAAAAGAGGTACGAGCAGTACTTC. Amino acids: CASSPVGQQKRYEQYF.

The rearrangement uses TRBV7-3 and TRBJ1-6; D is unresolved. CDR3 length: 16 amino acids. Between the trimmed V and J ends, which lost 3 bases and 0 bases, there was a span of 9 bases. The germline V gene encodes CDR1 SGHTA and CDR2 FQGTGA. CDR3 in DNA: TGTGCCAGCAGCTTGATGGGCAGCTCCTATAATTCACCCCTCCACTTT. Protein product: CASSLMGSSYNSPLHF. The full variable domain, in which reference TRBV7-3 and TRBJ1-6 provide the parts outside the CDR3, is GAGVSQTPSNKVTEKGKYVELRCDPISGHTALYWYRQSLGQGPEFLIYFQGTGAADDSGLPNDRFFAVRPEGSVSTLKIQRTERGDSAVYLCASSLMGSSYNSPLHFGNGTRLTVT.

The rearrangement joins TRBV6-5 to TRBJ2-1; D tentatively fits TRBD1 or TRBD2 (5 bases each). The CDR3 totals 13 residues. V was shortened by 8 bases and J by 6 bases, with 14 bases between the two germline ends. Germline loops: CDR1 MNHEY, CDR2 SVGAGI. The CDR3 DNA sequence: TGTGCCAGCCGTGGGGCGGGCCGCAATGAGCAGTTCTTC. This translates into CASRGAGRNEQFF.

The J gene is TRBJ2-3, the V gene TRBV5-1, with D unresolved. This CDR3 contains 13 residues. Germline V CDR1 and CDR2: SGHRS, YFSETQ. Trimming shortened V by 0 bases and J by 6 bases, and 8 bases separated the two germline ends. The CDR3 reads CASSLGVSDTQYF. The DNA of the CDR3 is TGCGCCAGCAGCTTGGGGGTTTCCGATACGCAGTATTTT.

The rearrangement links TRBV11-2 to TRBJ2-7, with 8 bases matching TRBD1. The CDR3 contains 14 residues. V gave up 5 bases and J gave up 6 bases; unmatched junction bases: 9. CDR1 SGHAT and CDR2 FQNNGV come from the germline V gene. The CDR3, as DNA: TGTGCCAGCAGCCCAGGGGACAGGATAGGCGAGCAGTACTTC. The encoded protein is CASSPGDRIGEQYF.

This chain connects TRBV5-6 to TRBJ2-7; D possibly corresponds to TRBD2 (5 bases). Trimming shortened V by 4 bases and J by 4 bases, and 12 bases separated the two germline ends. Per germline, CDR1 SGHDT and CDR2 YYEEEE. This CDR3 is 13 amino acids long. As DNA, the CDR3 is TGTGCCAGCAGCCCGGGGTTGTTTTACGAGCAGTACTTC. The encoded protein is CASSPGLFYEQYF.

In DNA, the CDR3 is TGTGCCAGTAGTATAGACGCCCCCGGGCAGGGAGTACAGTACTTC. Its protein is CASSIDAPGQGVQYF. The gene calls are TRBV19 and TRBJ2-4; D possibly uses TRBD1 or TRBD2 (5 bases each). The length of the CDR3 is 15 residues. V lost 0 bases and J 13 bases, leaving 19 bases between the germline ends. Per the germline V gene, CDR1 is LNHDA and CDR2 is SQIVND (reference sequence). The full variable domain, with the rest looked up from reference TRBV19 and TRBJ2-4, is DGGITQSPKYLFRKEGQNVTLSCEQNLNHDAMYWYRQDPGQGLRLIYYSQIVNDFQKGDIAEGYSVSREKKESFPLTVTSAQKNPTAFYLCASSIDAPGQGVQYFGAGTRLSVL.

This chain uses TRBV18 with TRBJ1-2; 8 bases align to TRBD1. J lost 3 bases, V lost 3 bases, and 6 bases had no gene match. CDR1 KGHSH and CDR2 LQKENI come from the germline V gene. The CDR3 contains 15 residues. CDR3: CASSPGTGFDYGYTF. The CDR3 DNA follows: TGTGCCAGCTCACCGGGGACAGGTTTTGACTATGGCTACACCTTC.

CDR3 bases: TGCGCCAGCAGTGAGGGGGCTAACTATGGCTACACCTTC. Translating gives CASSEGANYGYTF. The V and J genes are TRBV10-2 and TRBJ1-2; D remains ambiguous. V lost 2 bases and J lost 0, with 4 bases in between. CDR1 WSHSY and CDR2 SAAADI come from the germline V gene. The CDR3 has 13 residues.

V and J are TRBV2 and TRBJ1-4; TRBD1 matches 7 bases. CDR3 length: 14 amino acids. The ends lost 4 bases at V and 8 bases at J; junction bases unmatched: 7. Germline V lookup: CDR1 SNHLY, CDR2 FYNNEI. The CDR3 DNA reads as TGTGCCAGCAGTGGCCGACAGGGATACGAAAAACTGTTTTTT. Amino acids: CASSGRQGYEKLFF.

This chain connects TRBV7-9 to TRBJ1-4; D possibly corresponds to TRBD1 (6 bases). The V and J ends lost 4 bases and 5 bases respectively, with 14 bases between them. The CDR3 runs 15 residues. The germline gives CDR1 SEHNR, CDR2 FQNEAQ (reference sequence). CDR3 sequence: CASSSDRTTNEKLFF. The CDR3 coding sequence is TGTGCCAGCAGCTCCGACAGGACTACCAATGAAAAACTGTTTTTT.

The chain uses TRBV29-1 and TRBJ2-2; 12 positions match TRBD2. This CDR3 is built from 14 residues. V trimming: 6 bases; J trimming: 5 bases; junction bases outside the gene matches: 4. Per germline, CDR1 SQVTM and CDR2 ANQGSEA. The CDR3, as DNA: TGCAGCGTGTACGGACTAGCGGGGACCGGGGAGCTGTTTTTT. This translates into CSVYGLAGTGELFF.

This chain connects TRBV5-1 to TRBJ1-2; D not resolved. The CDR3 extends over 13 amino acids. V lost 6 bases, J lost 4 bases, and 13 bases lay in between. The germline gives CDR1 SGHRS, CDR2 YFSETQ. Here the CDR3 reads CASTPDRLYGYTF. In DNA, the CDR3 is TGCGCCAGCACTCCCGACCGCCTCTATGGCTACACCTTC.

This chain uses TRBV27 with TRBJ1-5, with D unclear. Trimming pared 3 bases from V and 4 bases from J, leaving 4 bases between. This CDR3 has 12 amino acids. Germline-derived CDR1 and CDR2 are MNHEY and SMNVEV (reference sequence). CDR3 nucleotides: TGTGCCAGCAGTTTTACTAATCAGCCCCAGCATTTT. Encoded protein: CASSFTNQPQHF.

The CDR3 here is CASSLENGYGYTF. The CDR3 DNA is TGTGCCAGCAGCTTGGAGAACGGCTATGGCTACACCTTC. This chain links TRBV5-4 with TRBJ1-2; unclear D gene. This CDR3 has 13 amino acids. Deletions cut 0 bases from V and 4 bases from J, with 7 bases between. CDR1 SGHNT and CDR2 YYREEE come from the germline V gene (reference sequence).

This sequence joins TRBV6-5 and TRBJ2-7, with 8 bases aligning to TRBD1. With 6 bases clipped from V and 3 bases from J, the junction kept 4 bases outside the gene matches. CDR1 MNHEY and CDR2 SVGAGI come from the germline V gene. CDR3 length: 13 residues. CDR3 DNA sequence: TGTGCCAGCAGACCAGGGGGCAGCTACGAGCAGTACTTC. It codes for CASRPGGSYEQYF.

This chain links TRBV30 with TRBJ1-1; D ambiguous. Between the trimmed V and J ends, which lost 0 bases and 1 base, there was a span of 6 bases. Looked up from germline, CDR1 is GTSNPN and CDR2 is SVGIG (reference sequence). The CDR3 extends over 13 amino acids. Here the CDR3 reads CAWSVRGNTEAFF. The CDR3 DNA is TGTGCCTGGAGTGTACGGGGGAACACTGAAGCTTTCTTT.

The CDR3: CASSNRGGHEKLFF. CDR3 DNA sequence: TGTGCCAGCAGTAACCGGGGCGGGCATGAAAAACTGTTTTTT. The rearrangement uses TRBV6-5 and TRBJ1-4, with D perhaps matching TRBD1 (5 bases). The ends were cut back, 5 bases at V and 6 bases at J, with 13 bases in the middle. CDR3 size: 14 residues. Germline values: CDR1 MNHEY, CDR2 SVGAGI.

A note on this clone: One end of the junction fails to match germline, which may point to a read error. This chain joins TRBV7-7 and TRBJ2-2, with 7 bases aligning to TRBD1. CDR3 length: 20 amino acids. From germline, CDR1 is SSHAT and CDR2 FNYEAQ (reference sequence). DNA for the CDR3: TGTGCTAGCAGCGATCGTGTCCCGGGACAGTCCTCCAGGCTAACCGGGGAGCTGTTTTTT. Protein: CASSDRVPGQSSRLTGELFF.

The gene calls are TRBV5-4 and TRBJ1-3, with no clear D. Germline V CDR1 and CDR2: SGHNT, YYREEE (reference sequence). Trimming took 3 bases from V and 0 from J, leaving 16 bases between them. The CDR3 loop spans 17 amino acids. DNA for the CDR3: TGTGCCAGCAGCTCGCTAATAATTTATGACTCTGGAAACACCATATATTTT. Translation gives CASSSLIIYDSGNTIYF.

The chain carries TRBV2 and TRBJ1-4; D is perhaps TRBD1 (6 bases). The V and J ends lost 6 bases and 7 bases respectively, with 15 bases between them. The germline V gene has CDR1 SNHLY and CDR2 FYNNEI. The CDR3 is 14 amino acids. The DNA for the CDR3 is TGTGCCAGCAGCCCATCCAGCAGGGGTGAAAAACTGTTTTTT. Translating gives CASSPSSRGEKLFF. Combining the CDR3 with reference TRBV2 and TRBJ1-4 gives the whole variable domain EPEVTQTPSHQVTQMGQEVILRCVPISNHLYFYWYRQILGQKVEFLVSFYNNEISEKSEIFDDQFSVERPDGSNFTLKIRSTKLEDSAMYFCASSPSSRGEKLFFGSGTQLSVL.

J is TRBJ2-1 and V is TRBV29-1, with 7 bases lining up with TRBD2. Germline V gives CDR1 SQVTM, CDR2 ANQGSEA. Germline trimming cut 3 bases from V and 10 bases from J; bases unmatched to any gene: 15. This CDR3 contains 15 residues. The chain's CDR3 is CSVDTVGGPDEEQFF. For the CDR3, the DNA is TGCAGCGTTGATACTGTGGGAGGGCCGGATGAGGAGCAGTTCTTC.

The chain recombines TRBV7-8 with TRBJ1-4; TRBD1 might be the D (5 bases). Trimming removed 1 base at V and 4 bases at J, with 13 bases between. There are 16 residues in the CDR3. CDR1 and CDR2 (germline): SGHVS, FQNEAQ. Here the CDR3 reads CASSLGLGTDNEKLFF. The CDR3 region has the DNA TGTGCCAGCAGCTTAGGGCTAGGGACGGATAATGAAAAACTGTTTTTT.

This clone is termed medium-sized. CDR3 loop: CASSLESGVTEAFF. In DNA form, the CDR3 reads TGTGCCAGCAGCTTAGAATCTGGGGTCACTGAAGCTTTCTTT. The gene calls are TRBV7-9 and TRBJ1-1, with D hard to call. The CDR3 length is 14 residues. Germline V gene sequence: CDR1 SEHNR, CDR2 FQNEAQ (reference sequence). Deletions cut 1 base from V and 4 bases from J, with 10 bases between.

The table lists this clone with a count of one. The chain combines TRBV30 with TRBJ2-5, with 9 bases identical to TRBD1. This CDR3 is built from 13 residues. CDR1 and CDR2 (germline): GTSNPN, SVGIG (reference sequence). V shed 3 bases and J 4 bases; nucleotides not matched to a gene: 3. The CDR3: CAWRQGAGETQYF. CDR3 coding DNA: TGTGCCTGGAGACAGGGGGCAGGAGAGACCCAGTACTTC.